This TCR beta chain derives from a study of human T cells and chemical hapten exposure. TCRdb analysed the RACE reads with MiXCR anew, one entry per CDR3 protein. The sample lists approximately 43,000 distinct CDR3 sequences, over 3.5% seen once, with roughly a quarter in the top ten. Time point here: patch test 1, 2 weeks after DPC sensitization. The treatment here: therapeutic diphenylcyclopropenone sensitization with weekly scalp DPC. Total RNA extraction was carried out from unfractionated whole blood. This clonotype was observed at least ten times. The V end lost 1 base, the J end lost 3 bases, and 7 bases lay between the germline ends. Germline V CDR1 and CDR2: LNHDA, SQIVND (reference sequence). The CDR3 extends over 14 amino acids.

Sequences were derived from whole blood, sampled in connection with sensitization to the hapten diphenylcyclopropenone (DPC). The chain links TRBV19 to TRBJ2-1; no clear D gene. This receptor was taken from a man aged 50 to 60 with alopecia areata. Some clones in this sample may be carry-over from other donors' samples. This CDR3 reads CASSIGPSYNEQFF. CDR3 sequence (DNA): TGTGCCAGTAGTATAGGACCAAGCTACAATGAGCAGTTCTTC.